This T cell receptor (beta chain) originates from a study of tumor T cells in aggressive B-cell lymphoma. Germline trimming cut 4 bases from V and 5 bases from J; bases unmatched to any gene: 6. Germline V gives CDR1 GTSNPN, CDR2 SVGIG (reference sequence). The CDR3 extends over 15 amino acids. Assay: immunoSEQ multiplex PCR; the TCRdb copy retains only in-frame clones and omits some. This sample has roughly 1,500 clones, with roughly 93% found just once. This receptor was taken from an adult with diffuse large B cell lymphoma. J is TRBJ2-2 and V is TRBV30, with 11 bases identical to TRBD2. The sequenced material came from tumor tissue. CDR3 sequence (DNA): TGTGCCTGGACTAGCGGGGGGTCCCTGACCGGGGAGCTGTTTTTT. This gives the protein CAWTSGGSLTGELFF.